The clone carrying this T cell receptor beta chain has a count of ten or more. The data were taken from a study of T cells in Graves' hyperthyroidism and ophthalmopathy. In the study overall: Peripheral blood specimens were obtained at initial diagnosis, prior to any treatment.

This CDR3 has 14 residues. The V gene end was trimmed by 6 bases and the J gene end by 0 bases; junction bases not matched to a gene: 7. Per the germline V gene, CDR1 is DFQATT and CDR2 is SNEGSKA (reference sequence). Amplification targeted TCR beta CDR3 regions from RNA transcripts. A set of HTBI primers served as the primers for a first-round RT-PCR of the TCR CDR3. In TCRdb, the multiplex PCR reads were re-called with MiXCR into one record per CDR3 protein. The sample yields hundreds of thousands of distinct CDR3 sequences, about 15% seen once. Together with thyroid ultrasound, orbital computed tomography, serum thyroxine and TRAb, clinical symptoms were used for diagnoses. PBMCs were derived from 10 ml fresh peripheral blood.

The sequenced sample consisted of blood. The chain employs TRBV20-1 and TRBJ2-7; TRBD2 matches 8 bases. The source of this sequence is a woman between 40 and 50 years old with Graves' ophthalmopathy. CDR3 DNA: TGCAGTGCCCCCAAGACTAGCGACTCCTACGAGCAGTACTTC. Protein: CSAPKTSDSYEQYF.